This T cell receptor (beta chain) was sequenced for a study of technical replicates of blood from several donors. Generated by immunoSEQ multiplex PCR, the TCRdb table keeps only in-frame clones and is missing some. The sample records just over 80,000 clones, approximately 96% being singletons. CDR1 is LNHNV, CDR2 YYDKDF, per germline (reference sequence). V shed 2 bases, J shed 1 base, and the junction held 2 bases outside the gene matches. This CDR3 is built from 16 residues. Sequencing was performed on T cells isolated from PBMCs. V is TRBV15 and J is TRBJ2-6; 7 bases agree with TRBD2. The sequence came from a human donor in good health. The CDR3 loop reads CATSRSGGSGANVLTF. The CDR3 DNA reads as TGTGCCACCAGCAGATCGGGGGGATCTGGGGCCAACGTCCTGACTTTC.